A single sample gave rise to the 2 T cell receptor beta chains below, sequenced in a study of cytomegalovirus exposure and HLA in healthy donors. PCR primers comprised 60 Vbeta and 13 Jbeta primers. Here immunoSEQ multiplex PCR was the method, and the copy in TCRdb shows in-frame clones only, minus some. The table has about 67,000 clones, 80% seen once. Sequenced: PBMCs. The receptors stem from a woman in her twenties or thirties in good health and CMV-seronegative.

This rearrangement joins TRBV6-5 to TRBJ1-2, with a tentative D call TRBD1 (6 bases). The CDR3 runs 15 residues. Trimming removed 0 bases at V and 6 bases at J, with 14 bases between. The V gene's germline CDR1 is MNHEY and CDR2 SVGAGI. In nucleotides, the CDR3 is TGTGCCAGCAGTTACTCTGACAGGTCCGTCGATGGCTACACCTTC. Its protein is CASSYSDRSVDGYTF.

This clone showed up just once. The J gene is TRBJ1-5, the V gene TRBV7-2, with 9 bases aligning to TRBD1. The CDR3 has 15 residues. V was clipped by 2 bases and J by 6 bases; unmatched bases: 5. Per germline, CDR1 SGHTA and CDR2 FQGNSA. The CDR3 region is CASSLQTGGGQPQHF. DNA for the CDR3: TGTGCCAGCAGCTTACAAACAGGGGGCGGTCAGCCCCAGCATTTT.